This TCR beta chain was sequenced in a study of neurological immune-mediated disorders. This clonotype was found many times. TCRdb reprocessed the 5' RACE reads with MiXCR, giving one entry per CDR3 protein. The sample shows about 65,000 distinct CDR3 sequences, 4.1% of them seen only once. Trimming cost V 2 bases and J 0 bases, with 22 bases left between them. CDR3 length: 20 residues. Per germline, CDR1 SGHTA and CDR2 FQGNSA. The specimen was PBMCs. The origin of this receptor is a man in his fifties with multiple sclerosis. The chain recombines TRBV7-2 with TRBJ2-2; D is uncertain. CDR3 residues: CASSLRGLSPTFANTGELFF. CDR3 nucleotides: TGTGCCAGCAGCTTACGCGGTTTGAGCCCTACTTTCGCGAACACCGGGGAGCTGTTTTTT.